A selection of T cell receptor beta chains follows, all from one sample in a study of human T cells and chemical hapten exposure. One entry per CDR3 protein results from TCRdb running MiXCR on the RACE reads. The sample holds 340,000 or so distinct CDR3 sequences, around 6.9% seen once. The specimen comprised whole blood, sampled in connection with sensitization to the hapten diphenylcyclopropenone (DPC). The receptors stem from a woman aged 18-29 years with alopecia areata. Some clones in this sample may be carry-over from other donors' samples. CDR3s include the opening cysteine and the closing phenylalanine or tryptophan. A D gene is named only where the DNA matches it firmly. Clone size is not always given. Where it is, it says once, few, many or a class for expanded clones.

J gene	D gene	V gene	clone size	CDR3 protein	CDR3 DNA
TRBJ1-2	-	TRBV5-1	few	CASSPTRTADGYTF	TGCGCCAGCAGCCCGACCAGAACAGCCGATGGCTACACCTTC
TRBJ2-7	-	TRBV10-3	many	CAISVLGSYEQYF	TGTGCCATCAGTGTACTGGGCTCCTACGAGCAGTACTTC
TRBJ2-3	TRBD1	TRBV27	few	CASTGTAAADTQYF	TGTGCCAGCACCGGGACAGCAGCGGCAGATACGCAGTATTTT
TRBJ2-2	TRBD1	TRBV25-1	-	CASSEWTGNKNTGELFF	TGTGCCAGCAGTGAGTGGACAGGGAATAAGAACACCGGGGAGCTGTTTTTT
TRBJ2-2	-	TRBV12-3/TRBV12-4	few	CGCRGANTGELFF	TGTGGCTGTAGGGGGGCGAACACCGGGGAGCTGTTTTTT
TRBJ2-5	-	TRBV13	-	CASGAGVTGEETQYF	TGTGCCAGCGGCGCGGGAGTAACAGGGGAGGAGACCCAGTACTTC
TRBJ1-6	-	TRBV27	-	CASSAMGVNSPLHF	TGTGCCAGCAGTGCTATGGGCGTGAATTCACCCCTCCACTTT
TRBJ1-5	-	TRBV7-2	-	CASSLVDSYQPQHF	TGTGCCAGCAGCTTAGTGGACAGCTATCAGCCCCAGCATTTT
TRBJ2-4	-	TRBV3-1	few	CASSQDRGTGQYF	TGTGCCAGCAGCCAAGATCGGGGGACTGGTCAGTACTTC
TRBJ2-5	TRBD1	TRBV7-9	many	CASNPTGLEETQYF	TGTGCCAGCAACCCGACAGGGCTTGAAGAGACCCAGTACTTC
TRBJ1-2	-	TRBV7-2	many	CASSLGKNYGYTF	TGTGCCAGCAGCTTGGGGAAGAACTATGGCTACACCTTC
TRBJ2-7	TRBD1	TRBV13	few	CASSRDRGEQYF	TGTGCCAGCAGCCGTGACAGGGGAGAGCAGTACTTC
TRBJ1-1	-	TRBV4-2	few	CASSRTLEGGTEAFF	TGTGCCAGCAGCCGTACTTTGGAGGGAGGGACTGAAGCTTTCTTT
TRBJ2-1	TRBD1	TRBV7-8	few	CASSWPSDRDNRGSYNEQFF	TGTGCCAGCAGCTGGCCCTCGGACAGGGACAATCGCGGGTCCTACAATGAGCAGTTCTTC
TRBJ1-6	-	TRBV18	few	CASSPGSDSPLHF	TGTGCCAGCTCACCAGGCAGTGATTCACCCCTCCACTTT
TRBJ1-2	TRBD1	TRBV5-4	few	CASSPTTGNYGYTF	TGTGCCAGCAGCCCCACGACAGGGAACTATGGCTACACCTTC
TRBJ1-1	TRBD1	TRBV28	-	CASSPRQGWVTEAFF	TGTGCCAGCAGTCCCAGACAGGGTTGGGTCACTGAAGCTTTCTTT
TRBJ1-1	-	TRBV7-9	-	CASSLGMFNTEAFF	TGTGCCAGCAGCTTAGGTATGTTCAACACTGAAGCTTTCTTT
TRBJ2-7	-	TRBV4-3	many	CASSPERDYEQYF	TGCGCCAGCAGCCCCGAACGGGATTACGAGCAGTACTTC
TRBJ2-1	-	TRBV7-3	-	CASSLKAENEQFF	TGTGCCAGCAGCTTAAAAGCGGAAAATGAGCAGTTCTTC
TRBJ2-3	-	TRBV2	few	CASSVVSGDTQYF	TGTGCCAGCAGTGTGGTTAGTGGAGATACGCAGTATTTT
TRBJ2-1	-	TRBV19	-	CASSIRERPTEQFF	TGTGCCAGTAGTATTAGGGAGCGACCTACTGAGCAGTTCTTC
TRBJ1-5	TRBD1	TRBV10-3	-	CAISGQGTGQPQHF	TGTGCCATCAGTGGACAGGGGACGGGGCAGCCCCAGCATTTT
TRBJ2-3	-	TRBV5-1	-	CASSLDTSPDTQYF	TGCGCCAGCAGCTTGGATACTAGCCCAGATACGCAGTATTTT
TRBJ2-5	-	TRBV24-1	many	CATSDLSGSDETQYF	TGTGCCACCAGTGACCTCTCTGGCAGTGACGAGACCCAGTACTTC
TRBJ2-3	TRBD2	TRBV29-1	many	CSVAGTSGGSGTDTQYF	TGCAGCGTTGCGGGGACTAGCGGGGGGTCTGGCACAGATACGCAGTATTTT
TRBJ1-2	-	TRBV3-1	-	CASSQRDSNYGYTF	TGTGCCAGCAGCCAGAGAGACAGTAACTATGGCTACACCTTC
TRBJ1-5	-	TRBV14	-	CASSQGGLSNQPQHF	TGTGCCAGCAGCCAAGGGGGACTTAGCAATCAGCCCCAGCATTTT
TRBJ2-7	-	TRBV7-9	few	CASILRGASSYEQYF	TGTGCCAGCATACTTCGGGGGGCTAGCTCCTACGAGCAGTACTTC
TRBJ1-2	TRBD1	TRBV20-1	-	CSARGGTGGANYGYTF	TGCAGTGCTAGAGGAGGGACAGGGGGCGCTAACTATGGCTACACCTTC
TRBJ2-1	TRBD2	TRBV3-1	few	CASSPSGTSSNAEQFF	TGTGCCAGCAGCCCCTCCGGGACTAGCTCCAATGCTGAGCAGTTCTTC
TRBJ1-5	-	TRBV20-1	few	CSASGSRATSNQPQHF	TGCAGTGCTAGTGGGAGCCGGGCCACCTCAAATCAGCCCCAGCATTTT
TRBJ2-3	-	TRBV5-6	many	CASSPTADLLPTDTQYF	TGTGCCAGCAGCCCGACTGCCGACCTACTCCCCACAGATACGCAGTATTTT
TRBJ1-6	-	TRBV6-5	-	CASSRTGTNSPLHF	TGTGCCAGCAGTCGCACAGGGACTAATTCACCCCTCCACTTT
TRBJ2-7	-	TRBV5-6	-	CASSLGGTDEQYF	TGTGCCAGCAGCTTGGGGGGTACCGACGAGCAGTACTTC